One and the same sample provided the 5 T cell receptor beta chains below, sequenced in a study of blood T cell repertoires in COVID-19. Sequenced by immunoSEQ multiplex PCR; TCRdb stores in-frame clones only, minus some. The sample includes about 250,000 clones, 75% to 85% seen only once; the top ten take approximately 5%. Input material: peripheral blood. These receptors all stem from a man aged 50-60 years with COVID-19, enrolled during active disease.

This clone was counted a few times. The chain carries TRBV4-1 and TRBJ1-6; D is undetermined. Germline values: CDR1 MGHRA, CDR2 YSYEKL. V was cut by 0 bases and J by 5 bases, with 11 bases left in between. This CDR3 is 16 amino acids long. The CDR3 protein is CASSQEGGGHNSPLHF. Written as DNA, the CDR3 is TGCGCCAGCAGCCAAGAAGGAGGCGGACATAATTCACCCCTCCACTTT.

The chain joins TRBV28 to TRBJ1-2, with 7 positions matching TRBD1. The germline gives CDR1 MDHEN, CDR2 SYDVKM. CDR3 size: 16 residues. The V and J ends lost 6 bases and 7 bases, in that order; junction bases with no gene match: 17. CDR3 in amino acids: CASRSYPGTENGGYTF. The DNA for the CDR3 is TGTGCCAGCAGATCTTATCCCGGGACAGAAAATGGTGGCTACACCTTC.

The gene calls are TRBV5-1 and TRBJ2-3; the D gene is possibly TRBD1 (5 bases). The V end lost 4 bases, the J end lost 2 bases, and 14 bases lay between the germline ends. Germline V lookup: CDR1 SGHRS, CDR2 YFSETQ. CDR3 length: 15 residues. The CDR3 coding sequence is TGCGCCAGCAGCGACAGTGCCATTTACACAGATACGCAGTATTTT. Translating it yields CASSDSAIYTDTQYF.

The chain combines TRBV5-1 with TRBJ1-6; D ambiguous. V was clipped by 4 bases and J by 9 bases, with 29 bases between them. CDR3 length equals 19 residues. CDR1 and CDR2 (germline): SGHRS, YFSETQ. CDR3 residues: CASSPHYAPTVSRGSPLHF. The CDR3 DNA sequence: TGCGCCAGCAGCCCGCACTACGCGCCAACGGTTTCGCGAGGTTCACCCCTCCACTTT. Full variable domain (remainder filled in from reference TRBV5-1 and TRBJ1-6): KAGVTQTPRYLIKTRGQQVTLSCSPISGHRSVSWYQQTPGQGLQFLFEYFSETQRNKGNFPGRFSGRQFSNSRSEMNVSTLELGDSALYLCASSPHYAPTVSRGSPLHFGNGTRLTVT.

The V call is TRBV7-3, the J call TRBJ1-1; 10 nucleotides align to TRBD1. V trimming: 8 bases; J trimming: 5 bases; junction bases outside the gene matches: 5. Germline V gene sequence: CDR1 SGHTA, CDR2 FQGTGA. CDR3 size: 13 residues. The CDR3 sequence: CASARDRGTEAFF. The CDR3 DNA reads as TGTGCCAGCGCCCGGGACAGGGGAACTGAAGCTTTCTTT.